The entry below gives a single TCR beta chain sequence along with its context. The germline V and J ends were trimmed by 4 bases and 1 base, with 8 bases remaining between them. The CDR3 is 14 amino acids. Germline CDR1 reads SGHTS; CDR2 reads YDEGEE. The sample comes from a study of cytomegalovirus exposure and HLA in healthy donors. Data came from immunoSEQ multiplex PCR; TCRdb stores just in-frame clones and leaves some out. In the table there are about 160,000 clones, 65% to 90% of which are singletons. The clonotype was recovered from a young woman in good health and CMV-seronegative. Sequenced input: PBMCs. The V call is TRBV5-8, the J call TRBJ2-2; a weak D match, TRBD1 (5 bases). The CDR3 DNA sequence: TGTGCCAGCAGCCGGACACTGAACACCGGGGAGCTGTTTTTT. This gives the protein CASSRTLNTGELFF.